This paragraph reports one T cell receptor (beta chain). Its antigen is not identified. This specimen belongs to a study of cytomegalovirus exposure and HLA in healthy donors. Overall study findings and caveats: A later analysis showed TCR association rates differing by HLA locus, peaking at DRB1 and lowest at HLA-C. In a later analysis, V- and J-gene trimming of beta chains associated with a DCLRE1C missense variant, replicated independently.

Researchers ran the PCR with 60 Vbeta and 13 Jbeta primers. TCRdb keeps only in-frame clones here, not all; method: immunoSEQ multiplex PCR. The sample has fewer than 100,000 clones. The sequenced sample consisted of PBMCs. The source of this sequence is a woman aged 55 to 70 in good health and CMV-seronegative.

CDR3: CASSLAGSGNTIYF. The CDR3 DNA sequence: TGCGCCAGCAGCTTGGCAGGCTCTGGAAACACCATATATTTT. The chain uses TRBV5-1 and TRBJ1-3; D is undetermined. CDR3 length equals 14 residues. V was trimmed by 0 bases and J by 0 bases, leaving 4 bases between them. CDR1 is SGHRS, CDR2 YFSETQ, per germline.